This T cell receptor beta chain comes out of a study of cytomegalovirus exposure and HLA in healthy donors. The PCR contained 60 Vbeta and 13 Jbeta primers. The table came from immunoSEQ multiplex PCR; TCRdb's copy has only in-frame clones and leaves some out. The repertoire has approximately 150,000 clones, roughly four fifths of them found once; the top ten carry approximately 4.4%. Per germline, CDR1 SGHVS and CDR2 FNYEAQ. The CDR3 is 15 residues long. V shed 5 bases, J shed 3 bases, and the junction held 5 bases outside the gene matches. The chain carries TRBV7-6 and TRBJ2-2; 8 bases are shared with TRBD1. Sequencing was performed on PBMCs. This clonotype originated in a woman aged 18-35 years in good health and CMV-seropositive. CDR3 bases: TGTGCCAGCAGCCCTGTACAGGGGGACACCGGGGAGCTGTTTTTT. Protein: CASSPVQGDTGELFF.